The 20 T cell receptor beta chains below come from one sample, sequenced in a study of cytomegalovirus exposure and HLA in healthy donors (TCRdb year 2017). The library was built by means of the immunoSEQ multiplex PCR assay. A mixture of 60 forward primers for TCR Vbeta segments and 13 reverse primers for TCR Jbeta segments was used in the multiplex PCR. TCRdb mirrors the immuneACCESS table, restricted to in-frame sequences. Some clones are absent from its copies; in checked studies, under half trace to an unresolved V gene, and the reason for the others is unknown. Counted in this sample were about 160,000 clones; about 71% of them appeared once. The ten largest clones represent over 2.5% of the sample. The sample was PBMCs. All receptors derive from a woman aged 30 to 39 in good health and CMV-seronegative.

This chain connects TRBV28 to TRBJ1-1, with a possible D match to TRBD1 (6 bases). This CDR3 has 13 amino acids. Germline values: CDR1 MDHEN, CDR2 SYDVKM. V dropped 6 bases and J dropped 7 bases, with 15 bases sitting between them. The DNA for the CDR3 is TGTGCCAGCAGCCTACCCCCACAGGGTGAAGCTTTCTTT. Its protein is CASSLPPQGEAFF.

This chain uses TRBV28 with TRBJ1-6; unclear D gene. The germline gives CDR1 MDHEN, CDR2 SYDVKM. This CDR3 has 16 residues. Deletions cut 7 bases from V and 7 bases from J, with 20 bases between. CDR3 loop: CASILSRRRGNSPLHF. In DNA form, the CDR3 reads TGTGCCAGCATCCTCAGCCGTCGGAGAGGAAATTCACCCCTCCACTTT.

The gene calls are TRBV30 and TRBJ1-1; possible D gene TRBD1, 5 bases. CDR1 is GTSNPN and CDR2 is SVGIG in the germline V gene (reference sequence). Trimming left V 3 bases short and J 0 bases short, with 8 bases between. The CDR3 contains 13 residues. The CDR3 is CAWRAGLNTEAFF. For the CDR3, the DNA is TGTGCCTGGAGAGCAGGGCTGAACACTGAAGCTTTCTTT.

The chain employs TRBV5-1 and TRBJ1-1, with TRBD1 matching 8 bases. V was clipped by 0 bases and J by 7 bases; unmatched bases: 8. The length of the CDR3 is 15 residues. Per the germline V gene, CDR1 is SGHRS and CDR2 is YFSETQ. The CDR3 reads CASSLGSTGGVEAFF. In DNA form, the CDR3 reads TGCGCCAGCAGCTTGGGTTCAACAGGGGGTGTTGAAGCTTTCTTT.

The chain recombines TRBV25-1 with TRBJ2-1, with 9 nucleotides matching TRBD2. The junction had 2 bases not matched to a gene; V was cut back by 7 bases and J by 4 bases. Germline values: CDR1 MGHDK, CDR2 SYGVNS. There are 13 residues in the CDR3. The CDR3 loop reads CASISGGYNEQFF. DNA of the CDR3: TGTGCCAGCATTAGCGGGGGTTACAATGAGCAGTTCTTC.

The chain uses TRBV7-2 and TRBJ1-3; 8 nucleotides match TRBD1. From germline, CDR1 is SGHTA and CDR2 FQGNSA. The CDR3 spans 15 residues. Trimming at V came to 3 bases and at J to 4 bases, leaving 5 bases not matched to a gene. The CDR3 coding sequence is TGTGCCAGCAGCTTGTTACAGGGGGTGGGAAACACCATATATTTT. It translates to CASSLLQGVGNTIYF.

The rearrangement joins TRBV18 to TRBJ1-4; 8 nucleotides agree with TRBD1. This CDR3 comprises 16 residues. The germline V gene has CDR1 KGHSH and CDR2 LQKENI. Germline trimming cut 2 bases from V and 4 bases from J; bases unmatched to any gene: 6. CDR3 sequence (DNA): TGTGCCAGCTCACCAACGACAGGGGATAATAATGAAAAACTGTTTTTT. This gives the protein CASSPTTGDNNEKLFF.

V usage is TRBV2 and J usage is TRBJ2-7; TRBD2 agrees at 10 bases. Trimming took 7 bases from V and 2 from J; bases not matched to a gene: 11. Germline V gives CDR1 SNHLY, CDR2 FYNNEI. The CDR3 spans 16 residues. CDR3 residues: CASIRGIAGGPYEQYF. CDR3 nucleotides: TGTGCCAGCATTAGGGGAATAGCGGGAGGCCCCTACGAGCAGTACTTC. Full variable domain (outside the CDR3, taken from reference TRBV2 and TRBJ2-7): EPEVTQTPSHQVTQMGQEVILRCVPISNHLYFYWYRQILGQKVEFLVSFYNNEISEKSEIFDDQFSVERPDGSNFTLKIRSTKLEDSAMYFCASIRGIAGGPYEQYFGPGTRLTVT.

The chain links TRBV11-2 to TRBJ1-4; maybe TRBD1 (5 bases). CDR1 SGHAT and CDR2 FQNNGV come from the germline V gene. Deletions cut 1 base from V and 4 bases from J, with 10 bases between. This CDR3 is 15 amino acids long. DNA of the CDR3: TGTGCCAGCAGCTTAGGGGAGGGGATTAATGAAAAACTGTTTTTT. The encoded protein is CASSLGEGINEKLFF.

This clone has only a few counts. This chain uses TRBV28 with TRBJ2-5, with 10 nucleotides matching TRBD1. The CDR3 consists of 16 residues. With 9 bases clipped from V and 5 bases from J, the junction kept 15 bases outside the gene matches. In germline, CDR1 is MDHEN, CDR2 SYDVKM. CDR3 region: CASQHLGTGETETQYF. The CDR3 nucleotides read TGTGCCAGTCAACACCTCGGGACAGGGGAAACCGAGACCCAGTACTTC.

The chain couples TRBV6-1 to TRBJ2-7, with D possibly being TRBD1 (5 bases). V was trimmed by 1 base and J by 2 bases, leaving 9 bases between them. The CDR3 contains 14 residues. Germline CDR1 MNHNS, CDR2 SASEGT. The CDR3 here is CASSEGVGAYEQYF. The DNA for the CDR3 is TGTGCCAGCAGTGAAGGGGTAGGGGCCTACGAGCAGTACTTC.

The rearrangement joins TRBV7-9 to TRBJ2-5; 8 bases are shared with TRBD1. This CDR3 has 13 residues. V lost 7 bases, J lost 5 bases, and 6 bases stayed unmatched. The germline gives CDR1 SEHNR, CDR2 FQNEAQ (reference sequence). CDR3 sequence: CASTGQGGETQYF. DNA of the CDR3: TGTGCCAGCACCGGACAGGGCGGCGAGACCCAGTACTTC.

The V call is TRBV12-1, the J call TRBJ2-7; TRBD1 reflects the table's D call only, with no check against the DNA. TRBV12-1 is recorded as a pseudogene. The CDR3 spans 14 residues. The DNA for the CDR3 is TGTGCCAGCAGCTCGCCAGGTGGTCAATACGAGCAGTACTTC. As protein: CASSSPGGQYEQYF.

The chain links TRBV6-6 to TRBJ1-1; 7 bases are a match to TRBD1. The CDR3 is 16 amino acids. CDR1 and CDR2 (germline): MNHNY, SVGAGI (reference sequence). Unmatched junction bases numbered 10, after V lost 5 bases and J lost 1 base. DNA of the CDR3: TGTGCCAGCAGTGCCCGTAGGGGGCCCGGGAACACTGAAGCTTTCTTT. Its protein product is CASSARRGPGNTEAFF.

The chain joins TRBV2 to TRBJ2-5; weak D call: TRBD1 (6 bases). The CDR3 has 13 amino acids. Germline V gene lookup returns CDR1 SNHLY and CDR2 FYNNEI. Deletions cut 4 bases from V and 1 base from J, with 7 bases between. The DNA of the CDR3 is TGTGCCAGCAGTGTGGACAGCCAAGAGACCCAGTACTTC. Its protein product is CASSVDSQETQYF.

The table lists this clone with a few counts. This chain links TRBV6-6 with TRBJ2-5; 10 nucleotides agree with TRBD2. CDR1 and CDR2 from the germline V gene are MNHNY and SVGAGI (reference sequence). The CDR3 contains 15 residues. J lost 5 bases, V lost 6 bases, and 9 bases had no gene match. The CDR3 is CASRESGRGAETQYF. In DNA form, the CDR3 reads TGTGCCAGCAGAGAGAGCGGGAGGGGAGCGGAGACCCAGTACTTC.

The genes are TRBV9 and TRBJ2-1, with D possibly matching TRBD1 (6 bases). Germline CDR1 reads SGDLS; CDR2 reads YYNGEE. There are 17 residues in the CDR3. The ends were cut back, 2 bases at V and 0 bases at J, with 15 bases in the middle. The CDR3 DNA reads as TGTGCCAGCAGCGTTGTCCGGGACACTGACTCCTACAATGAGCAGTTCTTC. Its protein is CASSVVRDTDSYNEQFF.

A few counts support this clone. The chain has TRBV10-3 and TRBJ1-2; D not certain. The V and J ends lost 10 bases and 8 bases respectively, with 17 bases between them. Germline-derived CDR1 and CDR2 are ENHRY and SYGVKD. The CDR3 runs to 12 residues. The DNA of the CDR3 is TGTGCCACAAAAGGCAGCGAGGCCGGCTACACCTTC. Translating gives CATKGSEAGYTF.

This sequence joins TRBV19 and TRBJ1-5; 8 nucleotides line up with TRBD1. This CDR3 comprises 14 residues. The V and J ends lost 6 bases and 5 bases, in that order; junction bases with no gene match: 6. Germline-derived CDR1 and CDR2 are LNHDA and SQIVND (reference sequence). The CDR3 nucleotides are TGTGCCAGTAGGGACAGGGAGAGGCATCAGCCCCAGCATTTT. Residues: CASRDRERHQPQHF.

The chain is built from TRBV21-1 and TRBJ2-3; TRBD1, the table's D call, was not compared with the DNA. TRBV21-1 is a pseudogene locus. The CDR3 contains 17 residues. CDR3 protein: CASSHTRTRASTDTQYF. The CDR3 DNA reads as TGTGCCAGCAGCCACACCCGGACAAGGGCTAGCACAGATACGCAGTATTTT.